One sample yielded the 13 T cell receptor beta chains listed below, sequenced in a study of cytomegalovirus exposure and HLA in healthy donors. 13 Jbeta primers and 60 Vbeta primers were used for the PCR. Clones were sequenced by immunoSEQ multiplex PCR, and TCRdb holds only the in-frame ones, with some missing. The sample comprises over 100,000 clones, around 79% of which are singletons, and around 3.3% rests with the top ten. Sequencing was performed on PBMCs. These receptors were taken from a woman aged 25 to 45 in good health and CMV-seropositive.

The chain combines TRBV6-6 with TRBJ2-2; D not certain. V lost 10 bases and J lost 2, with 5 bases in between. Germline V gene data show CDR1 as MNHNY and CDR2 as SVGAGI (reference sequence). CDR3 length: 11 amino acids. Here the CDR3 DNA reads TGTGCCACAACAAACACCGGGGAGCTGTTTTTT. It codes for CATTNTGELFF.

The chain links TRBV28 to TRBJ1-2; TRBD1 is a possible D gene (6 bases). The CDR3 consists of 11 residues. CDR1 is MDHEN and CDR2 is SYDVKM in the germline V gene. V was clipped by 8 bases and J by 5 bases, with 9 bases between them. The CDR3: CASRTEYGYTF. The DNA of the CDR3 is TGTGCCAGCCGGACAGAATATGGCTACACCTTC.

The V gene is TRBV29-1, the J gene TRBJ1-4; 9 nucleotides match TRBD1. The CDR3 is 15 amino acids. V dropped 1 base and J dropped 10; count of bases not matched to a gene: 10. Germline V CDR1 and CDR2: SQVTM, ANQGSEA. In nucleotides, the CDR3 is TGCAGCGTTGAAGTGGGTGGGACAGGGATTGGAAAACTGTTTTTT. This sequence encodes CSVEVGGTGIGKLFF. Filled out from reference TRBV29-1 and TRBJ1-4, the complete variable domain reads SAVISQKPSRDICQRGTSLTIQCQVDSQVTMMFWYRQQPGQSLTLIATANQGSEATYESGFVIDKFPISRPNLTFSTLTVSNMSPEDSSIYLCSVEVGGTGIGKLFFGSGTQLSVL.

The chain carries TRBV6-5 and TRBJ1-1; TRBD1 aligns across 8 bases. Germline V gene sequence: CDR1 MNHEY, CDR2 SVGAGI. V was pared by 11 bases and J by 4 bases, with 6 bases of the junction left unmatched. The CDR3 has 12 residues. CDR3 coding DNA: TGTGCCTCTCGACAGGGGAGCACTGAAGCTTTCTTT. Its translation: CASRQGSTEAFF.

V and J are TRBV7-2 and TRBJ2-1; 7 nucleotides match TRBD1. Germline V gene data show CDR1 as SGHTA and CDR2 as FQGNSA. The CDR3 runs 16 residues. Trimming took 2 bases from V and 2 from J; bases not matched to a gene: 6. The CDR3 DNA is TGTGCCAGCAGCTTATCGGGACAGAGAACCTACAATGAGCAGTTCTTC. Translating gives CASSLSGQRTYNEQFF. Supplemented by reference TRBV7-2 and TRBJ2-1, the full variable domain reads GAGVSQSPSNKVTEKGKDVELRCDPISGHTALYWYRQSLGQGLEFLIYFQGNSAPDKSGLPSDRFSAERTGGSVSTLTIQRTQQEDSAVYLCASSLSGQRTYNEQFFGPGTRLTVL.

The chain has TRBV7-2 and TRBJ2-5; TRBD2 might be the D (6 bases). Trimming stripped 0 bases from V and 5 bases from J, with 10 bases between. This CDR3 has 14 amino acids. Looked up from germline, CDR1 is SGHTA and CDR2 is FQGNSA. CDR3: CASSLAGTSETQYF. The CDR3 DNA reads TGTGCCAGCAGCTTAGCCGGGACTTCGGAGACCCAGTACTTC.

The chain has TRBV7-2 and TRBJ2-7; possible D gene TRBD1, 5 bases. CDR3 size: 14 residues. The V gene lost 3 bases and the J gene lost 2 bases, with 11 bases spanning the gap. Looked up from germline, CDR1 is SGHTA and CDR2 is FQGNSA. CDR3 DNA sequence: TGTGCCAGCAGCTTTTACCAGGGTCCCTACGAGCAGTACTTC. Translated, it gives CASSFYQGPYEQYF.

The chain recombines TRBV9 with TRBJ1-2; 8 nucleotides agree with TRBD1. Germline CDR1 reads SGDLS; CDR2 reads YYNGEE. The CDR3 is 15 residues long. Trimming took 1 base from V and 4 from J; bases not matched to a gene: 6. In DNA, the CDR3 is TGTGCCAGCAGCGTATCGCCAGGGGGCCGCTATGGCTACACCTTC. Protein: CASSVSPGGRYGYTF.

The chain is built from TRBV19 and TRBJ2-7; no definite D call. CDR1 LNHDA and CDR2 SQIVND come from the germline V gene (reference sequence). There are 14 residues in the CDR3. V lost 2 bases, J lost 4 bases, and 12 bases lay in between. The CDR3, as DNA: TGTGCCAGTAGTATAAATGCGGTTGCATACGAGCAGTACTTC. Translation: CASSINAVAYEQYF.

This chain joins TRBV27 and TRBJ2-1; D is uncertain. The CDR3 covers 13 residues. Trimming shortened V by 3 bases and J by 6 bases, and 9 bases separated the two germline ends. Germline V gives CDR1 MNHEY, CDR2 SMNVEV (reference sequence). The DNA of the CDR3 is TGTGCCAGCAGTTTGGGCCCGACCAATGAGCAGTTCTTC. Its protein is CASSLGPTNEQFF.

The chain recombines TRBV5-1 with TRBJ2-2; TRBD2 is a possible D gene (7 bases). The ends were cut back, 4 bases at V and 3 bases at J, with 13 bases in the middle. In germline, CDR1 is SGHRS, CDR2 YFSETQ. The CDR3 sequence is 15 residues long. The CDR3, as DNA: TGCGCCAGCAGCCGGGGGGCCGGAGACACCGGGGAGCTGTTTTTT. Protein sequence: CASSRGAGDTGELFF.

The gene calls are TRBV28 and TRBJ2-3; 16 bases are a match to TRBD2. The J segment lost 0 bases and the V segment lost 0 bases, leaving 6 bases of the junction unmatched. This CDR3 has 20 amino acids. CDR1 MDHEN and CDR2 SYDVKM come from the germline V gene. The CDR3 sequence is CASSLWGLAGGSFSTDTQYF. The CDR3 DNA reads TGTGCCAGCAGTTTATGGGGACTAGCGGGAGGGTCATTTAGCACAGATACGCAGTATTTT.

This chain links TRBV7-8 with TRBJ2-7; TRBD1 is a possible D gene (5 bases). The germline V gene has CDR1 SGHVS and CDR2 FQNEAQ. The CDR3 covers 13 residues. Trimming took off 6 bases at V and 2 bases at J, with 11 bases between the two ends. CDR3 sequence reads: CASSSVGPYEQYF. The CDR3 DNA is TGTGCCAGCAGTTCCGTGGGGCCCTACGAGCAGTACTTC.